Listed here are 21 T cell receptor beta chains from one sample, sequenced in a study of blood T cell repertoires in COVID-19. Data came from immunoSEQ multiplex PCR; TCRdb stores just in-frame clones and leaves some out. This sample has about 270,000 clones, with roughly nine tenths found just once. Sequencing was carried out using peripheral blood. Receptor source: a woman aged 30 to 39 with COVID-19, enrolled during active disease.

V is TRBV7-8 and J is TRBJ2-2; 7 nucleotides line up with TRBD1. The CDR3 totals 16 residues. From germline, CDR1 is SGHVS and CDR2 FQNEAQ. The J segment lost 2 bases and the V segment lost 1 base, leaving 4 bases of the junction unmatched. The CDR3 protein is CASSLDRQGNTGELFF. The DNA for the CDR3 is TGTGCCAGCAGCTTAGACCGACAGGGCAACACCGGGGAGCTGTTTTTT.

The rearrangement joins TRBV7-2 to TRBJ1-2; D remains unclear. V lost 6 bases to trimming and J lost 4 bases, with 12 bases between them. CDR3 length: 13 residues. Germline V gives CDR1 SGHTA, CDR2 FQGNSA. CDR3 protein: CASRKQFPYGYTF. CDR3 nucleotides: TGTGCCAGCAGGAAACAGTTCCCCTATGGCTACACCTTC.

The rearrangement links TRBV10-1 to TRBJ1-4, with a possible D match to TRBD1 (6 bases). The germline CDR1 and CDR2 sequences are WNHNN and SYGVQD (reference sequence). The V end lost 6 bases, the J end lost 0 bases, and 8 bases lay between the germline ends. The CDR3 is 14 amino acids. CDR3 DNA: TGCGCCAGCAGCGGGACAACAACTAATGAAAAACTGTTTTTT. As protein: CASSGTTTNEKLFF.

The V call is TRBV7-9, the J call TRBJ2-7; tentative D call: TRBD1 (5 bases). From germline, CDR1 is SEHNR and CDR2 FQNEAQ (reference sequence). V was clipped by 4 bases and J by 5 bases, with 18 bases between them. The CDR3 runs to 15 residues. The DNA of the CDR3 is TGTGCCAGCAGCTGGGGCCCGCAGGGATGGGACGAGCAGTACTTC. It codes for CASSWGPQGWDEQYF.

The V call is TRBV4-1, the J call TRBJ2-5, with D hard to call. The CDR3 has 14 residues. V was clipped by 4 bases and J by 5 bases, with 14 bases between them. Germline V gene lookup returns CDR1 MGHRA and CDR2 YSYEKL. For the CDR3, the DNA is TGCGCCAGCAGCCCCCGGGTTAGCACCGAGACCCAGTACTTC. Translated, it gives CASSPRVSTETQYF.

The chain combines TRBV6-5 with TRBJ2-1; no firm D call. Looked up from germline, CDR1 is MNHEY and CDR2 is SVGAGI. V was shortened by 0 bases and J by 4 bases, with 13 bases between the two germline ends. The length of the CDR3 is 16 residues. The CDR3 loop is CASSYSRPSVYNEQFF. In DNA form, the CDR3 reads TGTGCCAGCAGTTACTCGCGCCCCTCTGTATACAATGAGCAGTTCTTC.

This clone is a singleton in its sample. V is TRBV21-1 and J is TRBJ2-6; TRBD2, the table's D call, was not compared with the DNA. TRBV21-1 is a known pseudogene. CDR3 length equals 16 residues. This chain's CDR3 is CMWLGDTSSGANVLTF. CDR3 coding DNA: TGTATGTGGTTAGGAGATACAAGCTCTGGGGCCAACGTCCTGACTTTC.

CDR3 protein: CASSATGTGSYNEQFF. CDR3 bases: TGCGCCAGCAGCGCCACCGGGACAGGCTCCTACAATGAGCAGTTCTTC. J is TRBJ2-1 and V is TRBV5-1, with 8 bases identical to TRBD1. V lost 4 bases and J lost 0; bases outside the gene matches: 6. The CDR3 extends over 16 amino acids. Germline CDR1 SGHRS, CDR2 YFSETQ.

CDR3: CASSYGQGLSYEQYF. The CDR3 DNA sequence: TGTGCCAGCAGTTACGGACAGGGGCTTTCCTACGAGCAGTACTTC. This chain connects TRBV6-6 to TRBJ2-7; 9 bases match TRBD1. The junction had 3 bases not matched to a gene; V was cut back by 2 bases and J by 1 base. Germline-derived CDR1 and CDR2 are MNHNY and SVGAGI (reference sequence). The CDR3 runs to 15 residues.

The chain employs TRBV5-1 and TRBJ1-2, with D tentatively TRBD1 (6 bases). V lost 1 base and J lost 3, with 7 bases in between. Germline V gives CDR1 SGHRS, CDR2 YFSETQ. The CDR3 is 13 residues long. The chain's CDR3 is CASSLSGDYGYTF. CDR3 coding DNA: TGCGCCAGCAGCTTGTCAGGGGACTATGGCTACACCTTC.

The chain carries TRBV2 and TRBJ2-7, with TRBD2 matching over 8 bases. CDR3 length: 15 residues. CDR1 and CDR2 (germline): SNHLY, FYNNEI. J gave up 2 bases and V 7 bases, and 10 bases lay outside the gene matches. CDR3 DNA: TGTGCCAGCACCCTATTGCTAGCGGGTGCCTACGAGCAGTACTTC. Translated, it gives CASTLLLAGAYEQYF. Complete variable domain (other parts from reference TRBV2 and TRBJ2-7): EPEVTQTPSHQVTQMGQEVILRCVPISNHLYFYWYRQILGQKVEFLVSFYNNEISEKSEIFDDQFSVERPDGSNFTLKIRSTKLEDSAMYFCASTLLLAGAYEQYFGPGTRLTVT.

This chain uses TRBV11-2 with TRBJ2-3; D is possibly TRBD1 (5 bases). Trimming stripped 4 bases from V and 5 bases from J, with 13 bases between. The CDR3 contains 14 residues. CDR1 is SGHAT, CDR2 FQNNGV, per germline. CDR3 sequence (DNA): TGTGCCAGCAGCTCCCAAGGGGTGGTAGATACGCAGTATTTT. Translating it yields CASSSQGVVDTQYF.

The genes are TRBV5-4 and TRBJ2-5; D is unresolved. The CDR3 spans 14 residues. CDR1 and CDR2 from the germline V gene are SGHNT and YYREEE (reference sequence). Trimming shortened V by 4 bases and J by 5 bases, and 15 bases separated the two germline ends. The CDR3 DNA follows: TGTGCCAGCAGCGTCGGTGTTAGCTCGGAGACCCAGTACTTC. Protein product: CASSVGVSSETQYF.

The gene calls are TRBV2 and TRBJ1-2; 7 bases agree with TRBD1. Germline lookup yields CDR1 SNHLY and CDR2 FYNNEI. V was clipped by 7 bases and J by 3 bases; unmatched bases: 8. There are 14 residues in the CDR3. The CDR3 reads CASNLQGPDYGYTF. In DNA form, the CDR3 reads TGTGCCAGCAACCTACAGGGGCCCGACTATGGCTACACCTTC.

The chain links TRBV27 to TRBJ2-3; 8 bases agree with TRBD2. CDR1 and CDR2 (germline): MNHEY, SMNVEV (reference sequence). The CDR3 spans 14 residues. V lost 5 bases to trimming and J lost 4 bases; unmatched junction nucleotides: 5. The CDR3 bases are TGTGCCAGCAGTGCCTCGGGGGGGGCAGATACGCAGTATTTT. It encodes CASSASGGADTQYF.

This clone was counted a single time. The chain uses TRBV5-1 and TRBJ2-1; TRBD2 matches at 13 bases. In germline, CDR1 is SGHRS, CDR2 YFSETQ. The CDR3 has 15 amino acids. The V gene end was trimmed by 3 bases and the J gene end by 9 bases; junction bases not matched to a gene: 6. CDR3 nucleotides: TGCGCCAGCAGCTCAACTAGCGGGGGGGCCATTGAGCAGTTCTTC. Translating gives CASSSTSGGAIEQFF.

V usage is TRBV4-1 and J usage is TRBJ1-5; 8 nucleotides match TRBD1. Germline values: CDR1 MGHRA, CDR2 YSYEKL. This CDR3 comprises 17 residues. V dropped 0 bases and J dropped 6; count of bases not matched to a gene: 10. The CDR3 region is CASSQDPGRGPRQPQHF. CDR3 nucleotides: TGCGCCAGCAGCCAAGATCCCGGCAGGGGGCCCCGTCAGCCCCAGCATTTT.

V is TRBV18 and J is TRBJ1-1; D is undetermined. With 0 bases removed from V and 11 bases from J, the gap between germline ends came to 19 bases. The CDR3 covers 15 residues. From germline, CDR1 is KGHSH and CDR2 LQKENI. The CDR3 spells CASSPPSRHGSMAFF. The CDR3 region has the DNA TGTGCCAGCTCACCACCGTCCAGGCACGGTTCAATGGCTTTCTTT.

The chain combines TRBV6-5 with TRBJ1-1; TRBD1 aligns across 7 bases. The J segment lost 2 bases and the V segment lost 1 base, leaving 1 base of the junction unmatched. There are 14 residues in the CDR3. Germline V gene lookup returns CDR1 MNHEY and CDR2 SVGAGI. The CDR3 reads CASSYYRGNTEAFF. CDR3 nucleotide sequence: TGTGCCAGCAGTTACTACAGGGGTAACACTGAAGCTTTCTTT.

This chain uses TRBV5-8 with TRBJ1-5, with D unresolved. CDR1 is SGHTS, CDR2 YDEGEE, per germline. V lost 2 bases to trimming and J lost 5 bases, with 14 bases between them. The CDR3 is 15 amino acids. The CDR3 protein is CASSLGLRGYQPQHF. The CDR3 nucleotides read TGTGCCAGCAGCTTAGGACTCCGTGGATATCAGCCCCAGCATTTT.

V gene TRBV11-2 combines with J gene TRBJ1-2; no clear D. In germline, CDR1 is SGHAT, CDR2 FQNNGV. Trimming pared 5 bases from V and 0 bases from J, leaving 10 bases between. The CDR3 totals 14 residues. The CDR3 region is CASSPRLANYGYTF. CDR3 nucleotide sequence: TGTGCCAGCAGCCCTCGTTTAGCTAACTATGGCTACACCTTC.